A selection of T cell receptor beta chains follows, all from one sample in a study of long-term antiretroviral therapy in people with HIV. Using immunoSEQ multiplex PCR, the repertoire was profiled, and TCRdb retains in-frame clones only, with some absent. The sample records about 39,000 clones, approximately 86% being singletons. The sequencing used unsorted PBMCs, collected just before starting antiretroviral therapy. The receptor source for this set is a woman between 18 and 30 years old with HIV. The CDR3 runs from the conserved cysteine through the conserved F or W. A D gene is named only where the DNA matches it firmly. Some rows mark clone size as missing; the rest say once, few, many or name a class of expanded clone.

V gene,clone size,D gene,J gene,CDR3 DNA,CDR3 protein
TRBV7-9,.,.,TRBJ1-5,TGTGCCAGCAGCCCGGACTCCAAAAGCAATCAGCCCCAGCATTTT,CASSPDSKSNQPQHF
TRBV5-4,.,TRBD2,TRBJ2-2,TGTGCCAGCAGCTCGGCGGGGGGAGCCAAACAAACCGGGGAGCTGTTTTTT,CASSSAGGAKQTGELFF
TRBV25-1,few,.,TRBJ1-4,TGTGCCAGCAGTGAATCCAACGAAAAACTGTTTTTT,CASSESNEKLFF
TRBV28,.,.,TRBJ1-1,TGTGCCAGCAGTTGGGGGCACACTGAAGCTTTCTTT,CASSWGHTEAFF
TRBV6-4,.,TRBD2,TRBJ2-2,TGTGCCAGCAGTGAGTCGGGAGGAGGCACCGGGGAGCTGTTTTTT,CASSESGGGTGELFF
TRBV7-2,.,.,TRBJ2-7,TGTGCCAGCAGCTCATCTAGCACGCAGTACTTC,CASSSSSTQYF
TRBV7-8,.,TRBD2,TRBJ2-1,TGTGCCAGCAGGTTGGCGGGAGACGGTTGGGGCTCCTACAATGAGCAGTTCTTC,CASRLAGDGWGSYNEQFF
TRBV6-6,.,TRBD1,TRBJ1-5,TGTGCCAGCCTGGCAGGGGGTCAGCCCCAGCATTTT,CASLAGGQPQHF
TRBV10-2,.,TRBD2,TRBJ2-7,TGCGCCAGCAGCCCTCTAGCGGGAGGGCCCTACGAGCAGTACTTC,CASSPLAGGPYEQYF
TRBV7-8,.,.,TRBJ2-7,TGTGCCAGCAGCTTACTGGCAGGGACCTCCTACGAGCAGTACTTC,CASSLLAGTSYEQYF
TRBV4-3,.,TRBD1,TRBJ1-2,TGCGCCAGCAGCCAAGGTCAGGGGGCAGGATATGGCTACACCTTC,CASSQGQGAGYGYTF
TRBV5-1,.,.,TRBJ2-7,TGCGCCAGCAGCTTCGGCAGAAAATATTACGAGCAGTACTTC,CASSFGRKYYEQYF
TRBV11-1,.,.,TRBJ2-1,TGTGCCAGCAGCCCGCCTTGGGCAGGAGGGGCCAATGAGCAGTTCTTC,CASSPPWAGGANEQFF
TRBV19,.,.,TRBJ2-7,TGTGCCAGTACGGTACAGGATGGATACGAGCAGTACTTC,CASTVQDGYEQYF
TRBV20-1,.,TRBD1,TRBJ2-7,TGCAGTGCTAAAGGGACAGGCGAGCAGTACTTC,CSAKGTGEQYF
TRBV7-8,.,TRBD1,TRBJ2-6,TGTGCCAGCAGCTTAGAGGGGACAGGGCGCTCTGGGGCCAACGTCCTGACTTTC,CASSLEGTGRSGANVLTF
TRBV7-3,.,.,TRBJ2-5,TGTGCCAGCAGCTTGGACCCCTGGGGCGAGACCCAGTACTTC,CASSLDPWGETQYF
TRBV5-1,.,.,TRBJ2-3,TGCGCCAGCAGCTTGGGAGTAAGGGGGATAGGGGCAGATACGCAGTATTTT,CASSLGVRGIGADTQYF
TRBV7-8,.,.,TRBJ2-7,TGTGCCAGCAGCTTAGGAACCACTTACGAGCAGTACTTC,CASSLGTTYEQYF
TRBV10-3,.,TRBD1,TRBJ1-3,TGTGCCATCAGTTCCGGGACAGCTGGAAACACCATATATTTT,CAISSGTAGNTIYF
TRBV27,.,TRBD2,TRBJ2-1,TGTGCCAGCAGTGCTGTGGGACTAGCGGGAGCCAATGAGCAGTTCTTC,CASSAVGLAGANEQFF
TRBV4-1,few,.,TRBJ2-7,TGCGCCAGCAGCCAAGTACTGGAGGACTGGAGAGAGCAGTACTTC,CASSQVLEDWREQYF
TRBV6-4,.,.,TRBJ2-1,TGTGCCAGCAGAAAACAAGTCCGCGCAACCAATGAGCAGTTCTTC,CASRKQVRATNEQFF
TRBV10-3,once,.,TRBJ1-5,TGTGCCATCAGTGGGGACCTTAATCAGCCCCAGCATTTT,CAISGDLNQPQHF
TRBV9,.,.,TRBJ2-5,TGTGCCAGCAGCGGAGAAGATATGGTAGGGGAGACCCAGTACTTC,CASSGEDMVGETQYF
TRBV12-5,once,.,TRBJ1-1,TGTGCTAGTGGTAATTCGGGAGTGAACACTGAAGCTTTCTTT,CASGNSGVNTEAFF
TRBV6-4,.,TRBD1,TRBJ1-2,TGTGCCAGCAGTCGGGACAGTATCTACACCTTC,CASSRDSIYTF
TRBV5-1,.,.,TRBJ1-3,TGCGCCAGCAGCCCGGATGGTGGGTCTGGAAACACCATATATTTT,CASSPDGGSGNTIYF
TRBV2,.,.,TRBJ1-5,TGTGCCAGCAGTGAAGGGGAGGGTCAGCCCCAGCATTTT,CASSEGEGQPQHF
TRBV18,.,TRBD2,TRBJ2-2,TGTGCCAGCTCACCGGGCGGGACTAGCGGAGATGAGAACGGGGAGCTGTTTTTT,CASSPGGTSGDENGELFF
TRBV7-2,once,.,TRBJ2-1,TGTGCCAGCAGCTGGGACTTGCTATACAATGAGCAGTTCTTC,CASSWDLLYNEQFF
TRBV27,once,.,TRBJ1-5,TGTGCCAGCAGTTTTCAAGCAATTCAGCCCCAGCATTTT,CASSFQAIQPQHF
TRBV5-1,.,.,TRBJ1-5,TGCGCCAGCAGCTCGGGACACTCTAATCAGCCCCAGCATTTT,CASSSGHSNQPQHF
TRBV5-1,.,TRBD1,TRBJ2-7,TGCGCCAGCAGCTTTAAGGGACAGGCCTACGAGCAGTACTTC,CASSFKGQAYEQYF
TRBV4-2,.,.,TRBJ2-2,TGTGCCAGCAGCCAAGTCGATTTGGGGGAGCTGTTTTTT,CASSQVDLGELFF
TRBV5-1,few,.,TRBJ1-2,TGCGCCAGCAGCTTGGCCTCAGGGACGACTAACTATGGCTACACCTTC,CASSLASGTTNYGYTF
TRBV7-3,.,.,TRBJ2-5,TGTGCCAGCAGCTTAGGAGGGATCGGACAAGAGACCCAGTACTTC,CASSLGGIGQETQYF
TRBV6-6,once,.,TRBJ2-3,TGTGCCAGCAGTTACTCGAAGGATACGCAGTATTTT,CASSYSKDTQYF